This TCR beta chain was identified in a study of cytomegalovirus exposure and HLA in healthy donors. At the time of sampling, donors were nominally healthy, though unrecorded immune exposures were likely. Amplification used 60 Vbeta primers and 13 Jbeta primers. Here immunoSEQ multiplex PCR was the method, and the copy in TCRdb shows in-frame clones only, minus some. The sample lists fewer than 200,000 clones; 65% to 90% were seen once. The V and J ends lost 3 bases and 8 bases respectively, with 14 bases between them. The CDR3 consists of 14 residues. Germline V gives CDR1 SNHLY, CDR2 FYNNEI. V gene TRBV2 combines with J gene TRBJ2-1; D may be TRBD1 (7 bases). This sequence originates from a male donor in good health and CMV-seronegative. The specimen sequenced was PBMCs. CDR3: CASSEETGRHEQFF. The CDR3, as DNA: TGTGCCAGCAGTGAGGAGACAGGGAGGCATGAGCAGTTCTTC.